A selection of T cell receptor beta chains follows, all from one sample in a study of cytomegalovirus exposure and HLA in healthy donors. TCRdb keeps only in-frame clones here, not all; method: immunoSEQ multiplex PCR. The table lists roughly 140,000 clones, 70% to 75% of them singletons. Sequenced input: PBMCs. The receptor source for this set is a woman aged 25 to 39 in good health and CMV-seronegative. CDR3s include the opening cysteine and the closing phenylalanine or tryptophan. A D gene is named only where the DNA matches it firmly. The listing skips clone size in some rows; elsewhere it reads once, few, many or a size class.

>TRBV6-1|TRBJ1-2|.|.
CASSQQGWDYGYTF
TGTGCCAGCAGTCAACAGGGTTGGGACTATGGCTACACCTTC
>TRBV4-1|TRBJ2-7|.|TRBD2
CASSQRPVSGRAYEQYF
TGCGCCAGCAGCCAAAGGCCGGTAAGCGGGAGGGCCTACGAGCAGTACTTC
>TRBV5-1|TRBJ2-7|.|TRBD2
CASSLGVGLADSYEQYF
TGCGCCAGCAGCTTGGGGGTTGGACTAGCGGACTCCTACGAGCAGTACTTC
>TRBV18|TRBJ2-3|.|TRBD2
CASSPERGLTDTQYF
TGTGCCAGCTCACCAGAGCGGGGCCTGACAGATACGCAGTATTTT
>TRBV19|TRBJ1-6|.|TRBD1
CASTGTGVYNSPLHF
TGTGCCAGTACCGGGACAGGAGTCTATAATTCACCCCTCCACTTT
>TRBV30|TRBJ1-6|.|TRBD1
CACVVGQAISPLHF
TGTGCCTGTGTAGTGGGACAGGCCATTTCACCCCTCCACTTT
>TRBV9|TRBJ1-1|.|.
CASSSLPGIDTEAFF
TGTGCCAGCAGCTCCCTCCCAGGGATTGACACTGAAGCTTTCTTT
>TRBV5-1|TRBJ2-7|.|.
CASSLEQGTEQYF
TGCGCCAGCAGCTTGGAACAGGGCACCGAGCAGTACTTC
>TRBV5-5|TRBJ1-5|.|TRBD1
CASRHEPGQGDQPQHF
TGTGCCAGCAGACATGAACCGGGACAGGGGGATCAGCCCCAGCATTTT
>TRBV27|TRBJ2-5|.|TRBD2
CASSLAASSGGQTQYF
TGTGCCAGCAGCCTGGCTGCCTCTAGCGGGGGCCAGACCCAGTACTTC
>TRBV28|TRBJ2-5|.|.
CASSTTETQYF
TGTGCCAGCAGTACTACTGAGACCCAGTACTTC
>TRBV5-5|TRBJ1-2|.|.
CASSSLRGSYGYTF
TGTGCCAGCAGCAGCTTGAGGGGGTCCTATGGCTACACCTTC
>TRBV19|TRBJ2-7|.|TRBD2
CASSLSGSTYEQYF
TGTGCCAGTAGTCTTAGCGGGAGCACCTACGAGCAGTACTTC
>TRBV6-5|TRBJ2-1|few|.
CASSYVYSSYNEQFF
TGTGCCAGCAGTTACGTTTATAGCTCCTACAATGAGCAGTTCTTC
>TRBV19|TRBJ1-1|.|.
CASSSRGRAFF
TGTGCCAGTAGCTCGCGGGGTAGAGCTTTCTTT
>TRBV6-4|TRBJ2-2|few|TRBD2
CASSDLAGTGELFF
TGTGCCAGCAGTGACCTAGCGGGCACCGGGGAGCTGTTTTTT
>TRBV7-8|TRBJ1-5|.|.
CASSSRQASGSNQPQHF
TGTGCCAGCAGCTCAAGACAGGCCTCAGGGAGCAATCAGCCCCAGCATTTT
>TRBV19|TRBJ1-1|few|TRBD1
CASTSGQGDTEAFF
TGTGCCAGTACTTCTGGACAGGGGGATACTGAAGCTTTCTTT
>TRBV5-5|TRBJ2-2|.|.
CASRPPLNTGELFF
TGTGCCAGCAGACCCCCGCTAAACACCGGGGAGCTGTTTTTT
>TRBV14|TRBJ2-5|.|.
CASSQESWTQYF
TGTGCCAGCAGCCAAGAGTCATGGACCCAGTACTTC
>TRBV5-6|TRBJ2-3|.|.
CASSLEGWGQRTDTQYF
TGTGCCAGCAGCTTGGAGGGCTGGGGACAAAGGACAGATACGCAGTATTTT
>TRBV7-3|TRBJ2-7|.|TRBD2
CASSLSLLAEIYEQYF
TGTGCCAGCAGCTTAAGTCTCCTAGCGGAGATCTACGAGCAGTACTTC
>TRBV10-3|TRBJ2-2|.|TRBD2
CAIPGLAAGTGELFF
TGTGCCATCCCGGGACTAGCGGCGGGCACCGGGGAGCTGTTTTTT